This T cell receptor beta chain originates from a study of CD8 T cells in ankylosing spondylitis. This CDR3 region has 15 residues. Germline V gene lookup returns CDR1 SQVTM and CDR2 ANQGSEA. V was trimmed by 0 bases and J by 0 bases, leaving 9 bases between them. This clonotype has just a few counts. Antigen: not known. Libraries of TCR beta came from quantitative 5'-RACE with molecular barcodes. TCRdb reanalysed the 5' RACE reads using MiXCR and keeps one entry per CDR3 protein. The repertoire holds 270,000 or so distinct CDR3 sequences, with 15% to 20% as singletons. Study-wide results and limits: For ankylosing spondylitis blood, a TCR beta motif of 8 or 9 highly homologous variants appeared characteristic.

The TCR was taken from a male donor with ankylosing spondylitis or in good health (not recorded which). The chain links TRBV29-1 to TRBJ2-1; D gene ambiguous. The sequenced sample was blood, either unsorted or a sorted T cell fraction (not recorded which). The CDR3 nucleotides are TGCAGCGTTGAAGAACCAATCTCCTCCTACAATGAGCAGTTCTTC. Its translation is CSVEEPISSYNEQFF.